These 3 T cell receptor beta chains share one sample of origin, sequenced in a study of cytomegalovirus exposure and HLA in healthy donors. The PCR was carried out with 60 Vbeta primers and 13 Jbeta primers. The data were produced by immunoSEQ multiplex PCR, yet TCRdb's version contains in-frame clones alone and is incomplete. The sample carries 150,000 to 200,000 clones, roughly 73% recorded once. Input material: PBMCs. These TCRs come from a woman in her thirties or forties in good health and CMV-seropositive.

CDR3 region: CASSEYGEAFF. In nucleotides, the CDR3 is TGTGCCAGCAGTGAATACGGTGAAGCTTTCTTT. The rearrangement uses TRBV2 and TRBJ1-1; D is unclear. From germline, CDR1 is SNHLY and CDR2 FYNNEI. V was trimmed by 2 bases and J by 7 bases, leaving 5 bases between them. The CDR3 covers 11 residues.

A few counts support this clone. The CDR3 nucleotides read TGTGCCAGTAACCCTGACAGGGGCGTAATTGGAAACACCATATATTTT. Protein product: CASNPDRGVIGNTIYF. The chain is built from TRBV6-6 and TRBJ1-3; 8 positions match TRBD1. Germline loops: CDR1 MNHNY, CDR2 SVGAGI (reference sequence). The V segment lost 9 bases and the J segment 3 bases; nucleotides outside the gene matches: 13. The CDR3 consists of 16 residues.

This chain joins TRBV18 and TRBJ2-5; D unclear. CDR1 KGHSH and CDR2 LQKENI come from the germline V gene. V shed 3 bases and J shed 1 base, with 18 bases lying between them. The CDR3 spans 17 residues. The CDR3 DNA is TGTGCCAGCTCACCTAGTGGGTTTGAGACAACCCAAGAGACCCAGTACTTC. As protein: CASSPSGFETTQETQYF. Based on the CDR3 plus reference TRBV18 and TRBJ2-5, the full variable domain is NAGVMQNPRHLVRRRGQEARLRCSPMKGHSHVYWYRQLPEEGLKFMVYLQKENIIDESGMPKERFSAEFPKEGPSILRIQQVVRGDSAAYFCASSPSGFETTQETQYFGPGTRLLVL.